Included here is one T cell receptor (beta chain) sequence, with context. Its antigen is unidentified. Using immunoSEQ multiplex PCR, the repertoire was profiled, and TCRdb retains in-frame clones only, with some absent. The profile shows some 2.4 million clones, roughly 93% of them singletons. The sample is drawn from a study of shared clonotypes between healthy human individuals. Whole-study results and caveats: Researchers sampled blood only, noting tissue repertoires likely differ. An effect of sequencing depth on clonotype sharing among donors was expected.

This TCR was recovered from a man younger than 30 in good health. Some clones in this sample may be carry-over from other donors' samples. Sequenced input: naive CD4+ T cells from PBMCs. Subset denoted: CD45RA+ positively selected.

The CDR3 spells CASRRSQGAGETQYF. The CDR3 DNA sequence: TGTGCCAGCAGACGCTCCCAGGGGGCGGGTGAGACCCAGTACTTC. The rearrangement joins TRBV25-1 to TRBJ2-5; 8 positions agree with TRBD1. Germline V CDR1 and CDR2: MGHDK, SYGVNS. V shed 6 bases, J shed 5 bases, and the junction held 11 bases outside the gene matches. The CDR3 contains 15 residues.